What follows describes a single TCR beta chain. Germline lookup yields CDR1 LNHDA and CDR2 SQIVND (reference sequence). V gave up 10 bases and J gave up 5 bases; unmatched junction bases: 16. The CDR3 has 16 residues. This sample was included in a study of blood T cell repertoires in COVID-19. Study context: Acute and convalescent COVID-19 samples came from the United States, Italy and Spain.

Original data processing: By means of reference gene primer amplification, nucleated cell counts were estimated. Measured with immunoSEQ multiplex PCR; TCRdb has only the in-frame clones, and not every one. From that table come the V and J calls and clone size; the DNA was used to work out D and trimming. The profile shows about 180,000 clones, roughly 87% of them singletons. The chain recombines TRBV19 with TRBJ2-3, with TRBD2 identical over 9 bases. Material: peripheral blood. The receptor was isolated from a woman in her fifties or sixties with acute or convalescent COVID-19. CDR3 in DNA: TGTGCCACCGCTACCAGGGGCGGGAGGGCCGGAGATACGCAGTATTTT. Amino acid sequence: CATATRGGRAGDTQYF.